The 6 T cell receptor beta chains below were found in one sample sequenced in a study of cytomegalovirus exposure and HLA in healthy donors. The PCR had 60 Vbeta and 13 Jbeta primers. Method: immunoSEQ multiplex PCR; TCRdb's copy keeps in-frame clones and lacks some. The sample includes approximately 170,000 clones, about four fifths of them seen just once. The sample was PBMCs. The receptors shown here come from a male donor in good health and CMV-seronegative.

The chain combines TRBV28 with TRBJ2-4; 7 bases align to TRBD1. Germline CDR1 reads MDHEN; CDR2 reads SYDVKM. The V segment lost 4 bases and the J segment 1 base; nucleotides outside the gene matches: 4. CDR3 size: 15 residues. CDR3 sequence (DNA): TGTGCCAGCAGTTATTACAGGGGCGCCAAAAACATTCAGTACTTC. Translating gives CASSYYRGAKNIQYF. Combining the CDR3 with reference TRBV28 and TRBJ2-4 gives the whole variable domain DVKVTQSSRYLVKRTGEKVFLECVQDMDHENMFWYRQDPGLGLRLIYFSYDVKMKEKGDIPEGYSVSREKKERFSLILESASTNQTSMYLCASSYYRGAKNIQYFGAGTRLSVL.

CDR3 DNA: TGTGCCATCAGTCTCCGGGACAGGGGATTGTTTGGCTACACCTTC. Translating it yields CAISLRDRGLFGYTF. V usage is TRBV10-3 and J usage is TRBJ1-2, with 10 bases that match TRBD1. The CDR3 totals 15 residues. The V gene end was trimmed by 5 bases and the J gene end by 7 bases; junction bases not matched to a gene: 10. Per germline, CDR1 ENHRY and CDR2 SYGVKD.

The CDR3 here is CASQSPPATNEKLFF. CDR3 nucleotides: TGTGCCAGTCAATCCCCCCCAGCAACTAATGAAAAACTGTTTTTT. This rearrangement joins TRBV19 to TRBJ1-4; the D is unclear. CDR1 and CDR2 (germline): LNHDA, SQIVND (reference sequence). This CDR3 has 15 residues. Deletions cut 8 bases from V and 0 bases from J, with 13 bases between.

This clone was seen a handful of times. The chain carries TRBV7-8 and TRBJ2-7, with D hard to call. CDR3 length equals 12 residues. Looked up from germline, CDR1 is SGHVS and CDR2 is FQNEAQ. The germline V and J ends were trimmed by 2 bases and 2 bases, with 4 bases remaining between them. The CDR3 region has the DNA TGTGCCAGCAGCTTAATCGCCTACGAGCAGTACTTC. It codes for CASSLIAYEQYF.

The rearrangement links TRBV28 to TRBJ2-7; no definite D call. From germline, CDR1 is MDHEN and CDR2 SYDVKM. The CDR3 consists of 12 residues. V was pared by 4 bases and J by 3 bases, with 7 bases between. The CDR3 is CASSSVFYEQYF. The CDR3 DNA reads as TGTGCCAGCAGTTCGGTGTTCTACGAGCAGTACTTC.

V is TRBV29-1 and J is TRBJ1-1, with 7 bases lining up with TRBD1. This CDR3 spans 11 amino acids. Germline V gene sequence: CDR1 SQVTM, CDR2 ANQGSEA. Germline trimming cut 7 bases from V and 3 bases from J; bases unmatched to any gene: 2. CDR3 sequence (DNA): TGCAGCGCCGGACAGGACACTGAAGCTTTCTTT. Amino acids: CSAGQDTEAFF.